The following is a T cell receptor beta chain sequence with its context. Its antigen has not been determined. The instrument given in TCRdb is NextSeq 550. The Human TCR Profiling Kit (MiLaboratory) was used to prepare UMI-labeled 5' RACE TRB cDNA libraries. The full amount of extracted RNA was used for cDNA synthesis, and the full amount of resulting cDNA was used for PCR amplification. The libraries were made side by side, with each library going through the same number of PCR cycles. In the source study's methods: About 54,000 +/- 9,700 unique UMI-labeled TRB cDNA molecules per library were extracted with MIGEC and MiXCR, with at least two reads per UMI required. Each library averaged around 40,000 +/- 10,000 functional in-frame TRB CDR3 nucleotide clonotypes without stop codons. After downsampling to 5000 UMI-labeled TRB molecules per sample, diversity metrics such as normalized Shannon-Wiener and Chao1 were calculated in VDJtools. VDJtools computed clonotype-size-weighted physicochemical properties of the central five CDR3 residues: interaction energy, strength, volume and Kidera factor 4. The reads underwent TCRdb reprocessing, giving one record for each CDR3 protein sequence and no DNA. TCRdb assigned the V and J calls; the authors' analysis was not used. The sample has tens of thousands of distinct CDR3 sequences on record. Together, the top ten hold roughly 10% of the sample.

The data derive from a study of CXCR3-negative and CXCR3-positive naive CD8 T cells (dated by TCRdb to about 2019). Concerning the study at large: In total, roughly 140 million TRB reads were obtained, which works out to roughly 1.5 +/- 0.3 million reads per library. Data from about ten donors, pooled across two independent experiments, went into the diversity and physicochemical repertoire analyses. The TRBV-TRBJ cluster analysis covered naive subsets from five or six donors and memory cells from 3 donors.

Broader findings and caveats from the paper: CXCR3 expression partially decreased after cryopreservation, so most assays used freshly isolated PBMCs. Surface CD5, linked to self-reactivity in mice, was comparable between naive subsets; TCR interaction strength was therefore also inferred from TRB CDR3 physicochemical properties. Naive CXCR3-negative and CXCR3-positive cells from the same donor showed similar TRBV-TRBJ usage, whereas memory cells showed distinct patterns. Repertoire diversity was comparably high in both naive subsets but much lower in memory CD8+ T cells.

Each CD8+ T cell subset was flow-sorted in triplicate, with roughly 330,000 cells per subset placed directly into RLT lysis buffer. Using standard density gradient centrifugation, peripheral blood mononuclear cells were isolated from buffy coats. Total RNA was extracted from sorted cells with an RNeasy Mini Kit. Reading from cysteine to phenylalanine, the CDR3 counts 16 amino acids. This entry has no DNA. The CDR1 and CDR2 encoded by the germline V gene are MRHNA and SNTAGT. The sample comprised memory CD8+ T cells from blood. According to the study, the label for this sample's cell subset or site signals: conventional CD8+ memory T cells (TMEM), sorted as controls. The sequence is built from TRBV6-4 and TRBJ2-5; TCRdb returns TRBD2, unconfirmable since there is no DNA. This receptor was identified in a human donor in good health. Some clones in this sample may be carry-over from other donors' samples. The CDR3 amino acid sequence is: CASSESAGSNQETQYF.